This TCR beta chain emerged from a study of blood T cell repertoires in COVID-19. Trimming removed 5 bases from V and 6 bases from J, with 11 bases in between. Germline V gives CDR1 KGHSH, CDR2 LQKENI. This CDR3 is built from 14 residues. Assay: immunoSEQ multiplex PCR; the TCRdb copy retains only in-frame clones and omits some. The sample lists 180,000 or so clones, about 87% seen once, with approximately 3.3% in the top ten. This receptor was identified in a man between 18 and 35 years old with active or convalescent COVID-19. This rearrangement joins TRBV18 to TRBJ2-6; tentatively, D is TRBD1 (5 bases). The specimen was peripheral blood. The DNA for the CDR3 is TGTGCCAGCTCATCCCAGGGCTTGGCCAACGTCCTGACTTTC. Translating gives CASSSQGLANVLTF.